This entry lists 25 T cell receptor beta chains sequenced from one sample in a study of OX40 agonist ivuxolimab in advanced cancers. Sequencing used immunoSEQ multiplex PCR; TCRdb keeps in-frame clones, though not all of them. The sample shows some 97,000 clones, 80% to 95% of them seen only once. This material consisted of CD4+ or CD8+ T cells sorted from blood, taken in a trial of the OX40 agonist ivuxolimab. Receptor source: an adult with an advanced solid tumor such as melanoma, head and neck, liver or kidney cancer.

The chain carries TRBV6-1 and TRBJ1-1, with D perhaps TRBD1 (5 bases). This CDR3 is built from 13 residues. V lost 7 bases and J lost 2, with 11 bases in between. The V gene's germline CDR1 is MNHNS and CDR2 SASEGT. Here the CDR3 DNA reads TGTGCCAGCATGACAGCAACCAACACTGAAGCTTTCTTT. It specifies CASMTATNTEAFF.

With regard to this clone: At one end the junction does not follow the germline gene, possibly because of a read error. The rearrangement uses TRBV6-1 and TRBJ2-7; 11 bases match TRBD2. Germline-derived CDR1 and CDR2 are MNHNS and SASEGT. CDR3 size: 13 residues. The CDR3 bases are TGTGCCAGCAGTGAAGTGACTAGCGGGACTCCTAGCTTC. Translation gives CASSEVTSGTPSF.

The genes are TRBV4-1 and TRBJ2-7; 10 positions agree with TRBD2. Per the germline V gene, CDR1 is MGHRA and CDR2 is YSYEKL. The V segment lost 1 base and the J segment 3 bases; nucleotides outside the gene matches: 9. The CDR3 runs 17 residues. For the CDR3, the DNA is TGCGCCAGCAGCCAAGTCTATCTAGCGGGAGTTTTCTACGAGCAGTACTTC. It encodes CASSQVYLAGVFYEQYF.

The chain joins TRBV18 to TRBJ2-7; 14 nucleotides align to TRBD2. Trimming at V came to 3 bases and at J to 3 bases, leaving 4 bases not matched to a gene. The germline CDR1 and CDR2 sequences are KGHSH and LQKENI. The CDR3 contains 16 residues. The CDR3 region has the DNA TGTGCCAGCTCACCGGGACTAGCGGGAGTGGGCTACGAGCAGTACTTC. Residues: CASSPGLAGVGYEQYF.

This chain links TRBV19 with TRBJ2-1, with a weak D call TRBD1 (6 bases). The V gene's germline CDR1 is LNHDA and CDR2 SQIVND (reference sequence). The V end lost 4 bases, the J end lost 10 bases, and 14 bases lay between the germline ends. The length of the CDR3 is 13 residues. The CDR3 region has the DNA TGTGCCAGTAGTAATAGGGGGTCTTGGGAGCAGTTCTTC. Amino acids: CASSNRGSWEQFF.

This rearrangement joins TRBV10-3 to TRBJ1-2; D possibly corresponds to TRBD1 (6 bases). CDR1 and CDR2 from the germline V gene are ENHRY and SYGVKD. Trimming took 3 bases from V and 7 from J, leaving 15 bases between them. The CDR3 is made up of 14 amino acids. The CDR3 spells CAISENRDDGGYTF. The CDR3 bases are TGTGCCATCAGTGAAAACAGGGACGATGGTGGCTACACCTTC.

This rearrangement joins TRBV7-2 to TRBJ2-1; no definite D call. The CDR3 is 15 residues long. V lost 8 bases and J 3 bases, leaving 17 bases between the germline ends. The germline CDR1 and CDR2 sequences are SGHTA and FQGNSA. The CDR3 spells CASHPGSPSYNEQFF. CDR3 DNA sequence: TGTGCCAGCCACCCGGGTTCCCCCAGCTACAATGAGCAGTTCTTC.

This clone occurred once. CDR3 DNA sequence: TGTGCCAGCAGATGGGGACGGTATAATGAAAAACTGTTTTTT. This translates into CASRWGRYNEKLFF. This chain uses TRBV6-1 with TRBJ1-4; D might be TRBD1 (5 bases). This CDR3 spans 14 amino acids. V dropped 6 bases and J dropped 4 bases, with 12 bases sitting between them. The germline V gene encodes CDR1 MNHNS and CDR2 SASEGT.

J is TRBJ1-5 and V is TRBV5-1; 7 nucleotides match TRBD1. V lost 5 bases and J lost 4; bases outside the gene matches: 3. The CDR3 runs 13 residues. The germline CDR1 and CDR2 sequences are SGHRS and YFSETQ. CDR3 DNA: TGCGCCAGCAGTTTCAGGGGGAATCAGCCCCAGCATTTT. This encodes CASSFRGNQPQHF.

The chain joins TRBV9 to TRBJ2-3; the match to TRBD2 covers 10 bases. The CDR3 loop spans 14 amino acids. The germline CDR1 and CDR2 sequences are SGDLS and YYNGEE. J was trimmed by 8 bases and V by 7 bases; bases with no gene match: 10. In DNA, the CDR3 is TGTGCCAGCGCGGCCCTAGCGGGAGCTAGTACGCAGTATTTT. Amino acid sequence: CASAALAGASTQYF. Variable domain in full (rest from reference TRBV9 and TRBJ2-3): DSGVTQTPKHLITATGQRVTLRCSPRSGDLSVYWYQQSLDQGLQFLIQYYNGEERAKGNILERFSAQQFPDLHSELNLSSLELGDSALYFCASAALAGASTQYFGPGTRLTVL.

This clone showed up just once. The chain couples TRBV29-1 to TRBJ2-1; 7 bases agree with TRBD1. The CDR3 is 10 amino acids. Germline V gene lookup returns CDR1 SQVTM and CDR2 ANQGSEA. J was trimmed by 7 bases and V by 6 bases; bases with no gene match: 0. CDR3: CSVQGNEQFF. The CDR3 DNA follows: TGCAGCGTACAGGGGAATGAGCAGTTCTTC.

This rearrangement joins TRBV7-2 to TRBJ2-7, with a tentative D call TRBD2 (5 bases). V was cut by 5 bases and J by 2 bases, with 19 bases left in between. The CDR3 is 16 residues long. Germline CDR1 SGHTA, CDR2 FQGNSA. The chain's CDR3 is CASSASTTGNPYEQYF. CDR3 nucleotides: TGTGCCAGCAGCGCATCGACGACCGGGAATCCCTACGAGCAGTACTTC.

The rearrangement uses TRBV5-1 and TRBJ1-2, with D hard to call. The V gene's germline CDR1 is SGHRS and CDR2 YFSETQ. CDR3 length equals 13 residues. V lost 4 bases and J 4 bases, leaving 11 bases between the germline ends. The CDR3 nucleotides are TGCGCCAGCAGCCCGGACTCGAGCTATGGCTACACCTTC. Translation: CASSPDSSYGYTF. The full variable domain, with the rest looked up from reference TRBV5-1 and TRBJ1-2, is KAGVTQTPRYLIKTRGQQVTLSCSPISGHRSVSWYQQTPGQGLQFLFEYFSETQRNKGNFPGRFSGRQFSNSRSEMNVSTLELGDSALYLCASSPDSSYGYTFGSGTRLTVV.

The rearrangement joins TRBV5-4 to TRBJ2-7; no clear D gene. The CDR3 covers 12 residues. Trimming took 10 bases from V and 4 from J, leaving 15 bases between them. Germline values: CDR1 SGHNT, CDR2 YYREEE (reference sequence). Here the CDR3 reads CAGVAGLYEQYF. CDR3 bases: TGTGCCGGAGTGGCAGGTCTTTACGAGCAGTACTTC.

The V call is TRBV28, the J call TRBJ1-1, with 8 positions matching TRBD1. CDR1 MDHEN and CDR2 SYDVKM come from the germline V gene. CDR3 length: 17 residues. V was clipped by 5 bases and J by 0 bases; unmatched bases: 11. The CDR3 nucleotides are TGTGCCAGCAGTCCTGCCGGACAGGGCATAATGAACACTGAAGCTTTCTTT. It translates to CASSPAGQGIMNTEAFF.

The V and J genes are TRBV7-2 and TRBJ1-2; 11 bases fit TRBD1. The CDR3 is made up of 15 amino acids. V trimming: 6 bases; J trimming: 7 bases; junction bases outside the gene matches: 10. Germline CDR1 and CDR2: SGHTA and FQGNSA. The CDR3 here is CASSSLGQGARGYTF. CDR3 bases: TGTGCCAGCAGTTCCCTAGGACAGGGGGCACGTGGCTACACCTTC. Filled out from reference TRBV7-2 and TRBJ1-2, the complete variable domain reads GAGVSQSPSNKVTEKGKDVELRCDPISGHTALYWYRQSLGQGLEFLIYFQGNSAPDKSGLPSDRFSAERTGGSVSTLTIQRTQQEDSAVYLCASSSLGQGARGYTFGSGTRLTVV.

Note on this clone: Compared with germline, one end of the junction differs, possibly owing to a read error. This rearrangement joins TRBV7-2 to TRBJ2-5; D gene unclear. The CDR3 is 13 amino acids. Germline V lookup: CDR1 SGHTA, CDR2 FQGNSA. CDR3 region: CASSWTDQATQYF. The CDR3 region has the DNA TGTGCCAGCAGCTGGACGGACCAAGCGACCCAGTACTTC.

This rearrangement joins TRBV29-1 to TRBJ2-2; D unclear. In germline, CDR1 is SQVTM, CDR2 ANQGSEA. The CDR3 runs to 13 residues. V was shortened by 7 bases and J by 4 bases, with 13 bases between the two germline ends. CDR3 sequence reads: CSDHVLGTGELFF. The DNA of the CDR3 is TGCAGCGACCACGTTTTGGGCACCGGGGAGCTGTTTTTT.

J is TRBJ2-4 and V is TRBV14; 8 bases agree with TRBD2. Per germline, CDR1 SGHDN and CDR2 FVKESK. V was clipped by 1 base and J by 0 bases; unmatched bases: 2. The CDR3 sequence is 16 residues long. This CDR3 is CASSQVAGRAKNIQYF. The CDR3 DNA reads as TGTGCCAGCAGCCAAGTAGCGGGACGAGCCAAAAACATTCAGTACTTC.

The chain uses TRBV4-2 and TRBJ2-7, with TRBD2 matching over 12 bases. The CDR3 is made up of 15 amino acids. The V gene end was trimmed by 1 base and the J gene end by 6 bases; junction bases not matched to a gene: 4. Germline-derived CDR1 and CDR2 are LGHNA and YNFKEQ. Here the CDR3 reads CASSQAGLAGGEQYF. CDR3 nucleotide sequence: TGTGCCAGCAGCCAAGCGGGACTAGCGGGCGGCGAGCAGTACTTC.

This clone has just a few counts. The rearrangement uses TRBV6-5 and TRBJ2-7; D unresolved. The length of the CDR3 is 16 residues. Per the germline V gene, CDR1 is MNHEY and CDR2 is SVGAGI. Trimming took off 0 bases at V and 0 bases at J, with 12 bases between the two ends. Written as DNA, the CDR3 is TGTGCCAGCAGTTACTCGGCCAGCGCCCACTCCTACGAGCAGTACTTC. The encoded protein is CASSYSASAHSYEQYF.

This clone appeared a single time. This chain links TRBV5-1 with TRBJ2-5; tentatively, D is TRBD1 (6 bases). The J call is doubtful: the DNA matches TRBJ2-7 better. Germline V CDR1 and CDR2: SGHRS, YFSETQ. The CDR3 totals 15 residues. CDR3 nucleotide sequence: TGCGCCAGCAGCTTGGCCGTAGGGTTCAGGGGCGAGCAGTACTTC. Translation gives CASSLAVGFRGEQYF.

The chain links TRBV5-1 to TRBJ2-3, with 15 bases that match TRBD2. The germline V gene encodes CDR1 SGHRS and CDR2 YFSETQ. Trimming cost V 4 bases and J 0 bases; bases outside gene matches: 6. CDR3 size: 18 residues. The CDR3 is CASSDGGLAGGSTDTQYF. CDR3 in DNA: TGCGCCAGCAGCGACGGGGGACTAGCGGGAGGTAGCACAGATACGCAGTATTTT.

The rearrangement uses TRBV28 and TRBJ1-3; 7 nucleotides agree with TRBD1. After removal of 8 bases from V and 2 bases from J, the junction contained 12 bases not matched to a gene. CDR3 length equals 16 residues. Germline lookup yields CDR1 MDHEN and CDR2 SYDVKM. CDR3: CASSDRQGRAGNTIYF. Here the CDR3 DNA reads TGTGCCAGCTCGGACAGGCAGGGGAGGGCTGGAAACACCATATATTTT.

CDR3 in DNA: TGTGCCAGCGGCCGTGCGGGACCGACATACGAGCAGTACTTC. Amino acid sequence: CASGRAGPTYEQYF. The chain has TRBV28 and TRBJ2-7, with D perhaps matching TRBD2 (6 bases). V was cut by 8 bases and J by 4 bases, with 18 bases left in between. Per germline, CDR1 MDHEN and CDR2 SYDVKM. The CDR3 totals 14 residues.